This T cell receptor (beta chain) was retrieved from a study of T cells in Graves' hyperthyroidism and ophthalmopathy. Turning to the study itself: Peripheral blood was taken when the disease was first diagnosed, before any treatment began.

The CDR3 regions of TCR beta were amplified from RNA transcripts. When the TCR CDR3 underwent first-round RT-PCR, the HTBI primer set was used. Via MiXCR, TCRdb re-called the multiplex PCR reads, giving one row per CDR3 protein. The table records about half a million distinct CDR3 sequences, 15% to 20% of them present only once. The diagnostic basis comprised clinical symptoms, serum thyroxine and TRAb, thyroid ultrasound and orbital computed tomography. V lost 3 bases and J 0 bases, leaving 21 bases between the germline ends. Looked up from germline, CDR1 is SQVTM and CDR2 is ANQGSEA. The CDR3 contains 18 residues. There are many counts of this clonotype. The antigen is not known. Regarding the study as a whole: A model using 13 V-J features told ophthalmopathy apart from stable hyperthyroidism.

V is TRBV29-1 and J is TRBJ2-1; weak D call: TRBD2 (5 bases). The receptor was isolated from a woman aged 25 to 45 with Graves' ophthalmopathy. What was sequenced was blood. This chain's CDR3 is CSVDGLGPPSFSYNEQFF. The CDR3 DNA sequence: TGCAGCGTTGACGGACTCGGACCACCCTCCTTCTCCTACAATGAGCAGTTCTTC.